These T cell receptor beta chains were read from a single sample in a study of T cell repertoires in cytomegalovirus infection. TCRdb ran MiXCR on the reads and lists one entry per CDR3 protein. The table lists some 350,000 distinct CDR3 sequences, almost 30% of them singletons. These receptors lack a known antigen. Sequenced here: cultured PBMCs, sampled from culture after CMV antigen stimulation. The receptors derive from a human donor in good health (CMV status not recorded). Some clones in this sample may be carry-over from other donors' samples. The CDR3 runs from the conserved cysteine through the conserved F or W. A D gene is named only where the DNA matches it firmly. For some rows the clone size is stated as once, few or many, or as a class when expanded; others skip it.

CDR3aa	CDR3nt	d_gene	abundance	v_gene	j_gene
CSVGASVYNEQFF	TGCAGCGTGGGGGCTAGCGTATACAATGAGCAGTTCTTC	NA	NA	TRBV29-1	TRBJ2-1
CASSPRDGKGANVLTF	TGTGCCAGCTCACCCCGGGACGGGAAAGGGGCCAACGTCCTGACTTTC	NA	few	TRBV11-2	TRBJ2-6
CAASGADEQFF	TGTGCCGCCTCCGGAGCGGATGAGCAGTTCTTC	NA	few	TRBV25-1	TRBJ2-1
CASSVGGGINYGYTF	TGTGCCAGCAGCGTCGGTGGCGGTATAAACTATGGCTACACCTTC	NA	NA	TRBV9	TRBJ1-2
CASEGTSPNYGYTF	TGTGCCAGCGAAGGGACAAGTCCCAACTATGGCTACACCTTC	NA	NA	TRBV25-1	TRBJ1-2
CASSLGARQRQETQYF	TGTGCCAGCAGCTTAGGAGCCAGACAGCGTCAAGAGACCCAGTACTTC	NA	few	TRBV11-3	TRBJ2-5
CASSLNTNQPQHF	TGTGCCAGCAGCTTAAACACCAATCAGCCCCAGCATTTT	NA	NA	TRBV7-3	TRBJ1-5
CASSLDLRGYTF	TGTGCCAGCAGTTTAGACCTACGGGGCTACACCTTC	NA	NA	TRBV6-5	TRBJ1-2
CASSSARTSNEQYF	TGTGCCAGCAGTTCGGCCCGGACTAGTAACGAGCAGTACTTC	TRBD2	few	TRBV6-5	TRBJ2-7
CSARDSKGAAVRREDGYTF	TGCAGTGCTAGAGATTCTAAGGGGGCGGCCGTGAGGCGCGAGGATGGCTACACCTTC	TRBD1	few	TRBV20-1	TRBJ1-2
CASSFGTSSTDTQYF	TGTGCCAGCAGCTTCGGTACTTCTAGCACAGATACGCAGTATTTT	NA	many	TRBV7-2	TRBJ2-3
CASSFRDRGYEQYF	TGTGCCAGCAGCTTCCGGGACAGGGGCTACGAGCAGTACTTC	TRBD1	many	TRBV7-8	TRBJ2-7
CASTLPLGPTEAFF	TGTGCCAGCACCCTCCCCCTCGGGCCCACTGAAGCTTTCTTT	NA	few	TRBV28	TRBJ1-1
CASSTGTGSSYEQYF	TGTGCCAGCAGCACCGGGACAGGGAGCTCCTACGAGCAGTACTTC	TRBD1	once	TRBV27	TRBJ2-7
CAIRETSGAGTDTQYF	TGTGCCATCAGGGAGACTAGCGGGGCGGGCACAGATACGCAGTATTTT	TRBD2	NA	TRBV10-3	TRBJ2-3
CSARNPDSAYEQYF	TGCAGTGCTAGAAACCCGGACAGCGCCTACGAGCAGTACTTC	NA	NA	TRBV20-1	TRBJ2-7
CASNRGGVSYEQYF	TGTGCCAGCAACCGCGGCGGGGTCTCCTACGAGCAGTACTTC	NA	few	TRBV7-2	TRBJ2-7
CASSPRGTGEWPQHF	TGTGCCAGCAGCCCTAGGGGGACAGGGGAGTGGCCCCAGCATTTT	TRBD1	many	TRBV7-8	TRBJ1-5
CASNSREDWWEQYF	TGTGCCAGCAATTCGCGGGAGGACTGGTGGGAGCAGTACTTC	TRBD2	few	TRBV2	TRBJ2-7
CASSPREAGNTIYF	TGCGCCAGCAGCCCCCGGGAGGCCGGAAACACCATATATTTT	NA	NA	TRBV4-1	TRBJ1-3
CASSSWTSNQPQHF	TGTGCCAGCAGCTCCTGGACCTCTAATCAGCCCCAGCATTTT	NA	few	TRBV7-9	TRBJ1-5
CASSLVRGNNSPLHF	TGTGCCAGCAGCTTAGTCAGGGGGAATAATTCACCCCTCCACTTT	TRBD1	many	TRBV7-2	TRBJ1-6
CASRRYPGRQSTDTQYF	TGTGCCAGCAGAAGATACCCGGGACGCCAAAGCACAGATACGCAGTATTTT	NA	NA	TRBV7-9	TRBJ2-3
CASRGQSNQPQHF	TGTGCCAGCAGGGGACAGTCCAATCAGCCCCAGCATTTT	TRBD1	few	TRBV6-1	TRBJ1-5
CASSLEDLNTEAFF	TGTGCCAGCAGCCTCGAGGATTTGAACACTGAAGCTTTCTTT	NA	NA	TRBV7-2	TRBJ1-1
CASSQVVGLASYEQYF	TGTGCCAGCAGCCAAGTTGTGGGACTAGCGTCCTACGAGCAGTACTTC	TRBD2	few	TRBV4-2	TRBJ2-7
CASSLGTGPSKGYTF	TGTGCCAGCAGCTTAGGGACAGGGCCTTCGAAGGGCTACACCTTC	TRBD1	few	TRBV7-4	TRBJ1-2
CASGSSQFARFF	TGTGCTAGTGGTTCCTCTCAATTCGCTCGGTTCTTC	NA	NA	TRBV12-5	TRBJ2-1
CASSPEGGLYTEAFF	TGTGCCAGCAGTCCCGAAGGGGGATTATACACTGAAGCTTTCTTT	NA	NA	TRBV6-5	TRBJ1-1
CASSSTWLNSPLHF	TGTGCCAGCAGCTCGACATGGCTTAATTCACCCCTCCACTTT	NA	few	TRBV11-1	TRBJ1-6
CASNSGGPVTDTQYF	TGTGCCAGCAACTCGGGAGGGCCGGTCACAGATACGCAGTATTTT	TRBD2	NA	TRBV6-6	TRBJ2-3
CASSLIRDRGEQFF	TGTGCCAGCAGCTTAATCAGGGACAGGGGTGAGCAGTTCTTC	TRBD1	NA	TRBV11-2	TRBJ2-1
CASSVEGTDTQYF	TGTGCCAGCAGCGTAGAGGGGACAGATACGCAGTATTTT	NA	few	TRBV9	TRBJ2-3
CASKSPNTGELFF	TGTGCCAGCAAATCCCCGAACACCGGGGAGCTGTTTTTT	NA	many	TRBV28	TRBJ2-2
CASSQGSRGKSYTF	TGTGCCAGCTCACAAGGTTCCCGGGGGAAGAGCTACACCTTC	NA	many	TRBV18	TRBJ1-2
CAWRGLGDSYEQYF	TGTGCCTGGAGGGGACTGGGAGACTCCTACGAGCAGTACTTC	NA	NA	TRBV30	TRBJ2-7
CASSLGGDPGYSPLHF	TGCGCCAGCAGCTTGGGCGGGGACCCGGGGTATTCACCCCTCCACTTT	NA	NA	TRBV5-1	TRBJ1-6
CASSYSNSLPLAGRQETQYF	TGTGCCAGCAGTTACTCGAATAGCCTGCCGCTAGCGGGGAGGCAAGAGACCCAGTACTTC	TRBD2	few	TRBV6-5	TRBJ2-5
CASSLQQGVNQPQHF	TGTGCCAGCAGTTTACAGCAGGGGGTCAATCAGCCCCAGCATTTT	TRBD1	few	TRBV28	TRBJ1-5
CASSVLSGGVRETQYF	TGTGCCAGCAGCGTTCTGAGCGGGGGGGTGAGGGAGACCCAGTACTTC	TRBD2	NA	TRBV9	TRBJ2-5
CASSLSVEGLGGYTF	TGCGCCAGCAGCTTGAGTGTGGAGGGGCTTGGGGGCTACACCTTC	NA	many	TRBV5-1	TRBJ1-2
CASSLVDNSGNTIYF	TGTGCCAGCAGCTTAGTCGACAACTCTGGAAACACCATATATTTT	NA	NA	TRBV7-9	TRBJ1-3
CAISESRVSSNTGELFF	TGTGCCATCAGTGAGTCGAGAGTCTCTTCGAACACCGGGGAGCTGTTTTTT	NA	few	TRBV10-3	TRBJ2-2
CSAREVRGNAEAFF	TGCAGTGCTAGAGAGGTCAGGGGGAACGCTGAAGCTTTCTTT	TRBD1	many	TRBV20-1	TRBJ1-1
CASSNAGGPDIQCF	TGTGCCAGCAGCAACGCGGGAGGGCCTGACATTCAGTGCTTC	TRBD2	NA	TRBV7-6	TRBJ2-4
CASSPRQGRQETQYF	TGTGCCAGCAGCCCCCGACAGGGGCGCCAAGAGACCCAGTACTTC	TRBD1	NA	TRBV7-2	TRBJ2-5
CASADQGTGLQPQHF	TGTGCCAGTGCCGACCAAGGGACAGGGTTGCAGCCCCAGCATTTT	TRBD1	few	TRBV19	TRBJ1-5
CASSPLLAGAGEQFF	TGTGCCAGCAGCCCCCTCCTAGCGGGAGCGGGTGAGCAGTTCTTC	TRBD2	many	TRBV7-2	TRBJ2-1
CASSEKGPHYGYTF	TGTGCCAGCAGTGAAAAGGGGCCCCACTATGGCTACACCTTC	NA	NA	TRBV25-1	TRBJ1-2
CASSLASGTGSEKLFF	TGTGCCAGCAGCTTAGCTTCTGGGACAGGGTCTGAAAAACTGTTTTTT	TRBD1	few	TRBV7-9	TRBJ1-4
CARGGQDGVNTLEAFF	TGTGCCAGGGGTGGACAGGACGGCGTGAATACCCTAGAAGCTTTCTTT	TRBD1	NA	TRBV6-2/TRBV6-3	TRBJ1-1